This T cell receptor beta chain was documented in a study of T cells in Graves' hyperthyroidism and ophthalmopathy. Study-wide findings and caveats: In blood, most of the thyroid clonotypes expanded above 0.001 were also present.

RNA transcripts served as the template for amplifying TCR beta CDR3 regions. The study used the HTBI primer set for a first-round RT-PCR of the TCR CDR3. TCRdb ran MiXCR on the multiplex PCR reads and lists one entry per CDR3 protein. The sample has 350,000 to 400,000 distinct CDR3 sequences, less than 20% seen once. Source material for PBMCs was roughly 10 ml fresh peripheral blood. The junction had 6 bases not matched to a gene; V was cut back by 4 bases and J by 4 bases. Germline V gene data show CDR1 as SGHRS and CDR2 as YFSETQ. The CDR3 has 15 residues. The table lists this clonotype with many counts. Its antigen is not known.

The V call is TRBV5-1, the J call TRBJ2-2, with 8 bases identical to TRBD1. This receptor was taken from a man aged 18 to 35 with Graves' ophthalmopathy. The sequenced material came from blood. The CDR3 region has the DNA TGCGCCAGCAGCGCGACAGGGGACGGCACCGGGGAGCTGTTTTTT. It codes for CASSATGDGTGELFF.